This entry is about one T cell receptor beta chain. Its antigen remains unidentified. This specimen comes from a study of cytomegalovirus exposure and HLA in healthy donors. The study's findings and limits: Most TCR sequences proved rare, with some public TCRs found in many donors. According to the study, 160 or so TCR beta chains were cytomegalovirus-associated. With high specificity and sensitivity, the classifier reportedly diagnosed cytomegalovirus status.

Data came from immunoSEQ multiplex PCR; TCRdb stores just in-frame clones and leaves some out. The sample comprises more than 95,000 clones, around nine tenths of which are singletons, and around 4.5% rests with the top ten. V trimming: 2 bases; J trimming: 4 bases; junction bases outside the gene matches: 5. Germline CDR1 SGHVS, CDR2 FNYEAQ. This CDR3 comprises 16 residues. This clonotype originated in a man between 18 and 35 years old in good health and CMV-seropositive. The sample was PBMCs. V is TRBV7-6 and J is TRBJ2-2; 9 bases line up with TRBD1. The CDR3 here is CASSLWDRDITGELFF. Written as DNA, the CDR3 is TGTGCCAGCAGCTTATGGGACAGGGATATCACCGGGGAGCTGTTTTTT.